These 21 T cell receptor beta chains share one sample of origin, sequenced in a study of blood T cells in healthy people across ages. With a J-beta primer mix and a sample-barcoded 5' primer, a second PCR ran about 7 to 12 cycles. TCRdb re-derived calls from the 5' RACE reads in MiXCR, one entry per CDR3 protein. Of some 1.4 million distinct CDR3 sequences in the sample, around 39% are singletons; the top ten hold 6.5% to 10%. Material for sequencing was blood. The receptors shown here come from a woman between 18 and 29 years old in good health.

This clonotype has just a few counts. The V call is TRBV3-1, the J call TRBJ1-6; 7 positions match TRBD1. CDR1 and CDR2 from the germline V gene are LGHDT and YNNKEL (reference sequence). The CDR3 runs to 14 residues. J lost 12 bases, V lost 4 bases, and 9 bases had no gene match. CDR3 nucleotide sequence: TGTGCCAGCAGCCCGCGACAGGGAGCGCTACCCCTCCACTTT. This translates into CASSPRQGALPLHF.

The rearrangement uses TRBV7-6 and TRBJ2-7; 10 positions agree with TRBD1. Germline CDR1 and CDR2: SGHVS and FNYEAQ. There are 14 residues in the CDR3. Unmatched junction bases numbered 7, after V lost 8 bases and J lost 3 bases. This CDR3 reads CASVLRDRGYEQYF. CDR3 DNA: TGTGCCAGCGTACTACGGGACAGGGGCTACGAGCAGTACTTC.

The V and J genes are TRBV2 and TRBJ2-4, with TRBD1 identical over 8 bases. With 5 bases clipped from V and 13 bases from J, the junction kept 10 bases outside the gene matches. The CDR3 spans 13 residues. Germline CDR1 and CDR2: SNHLY and FYNNEI. DNA of the CDR3: TGTGCCAGCAGTACCGACAGGGGTGGTTCCCAGTACTTC. Its translation is CASSTDRGGSQYF.

The V gene is TRBV20-1, the J gene TRBJ2-7, with D possibly being TRBD2 (5 bases). This CDR3 has 11 residues. The ends were cut back, 6 bases at V and 3 bases at J, with 9 bases in the middle. Germline V gene sequence: CDR1 DFQATT, CDR2 SNEGSKA (reference sequence). The CDR3 is CSAPTNYEQYF. CDR3 coding DNA: TGCAGTGCACCGACTAACTACGAGCAGTACTTC.

This clonotype occurred a few times. The chain carries TRBV7-2 and TRBJ2-3, with a possible D match to TRBD2 (5 bases). The length of the CDR3 is 15 residues. CDR1 and CDR2 (germline): SGHTA, FQGNSA. V lost 3 bases and J lost 7, with 17 bases in between. CDR3 protein: CASSFDSFRGNTQYF. As DNA, the CDR3 is TGTGCCAGCAGCTTCGACTCCTTTAGAGGGAATACGCAGTATTTT. The full variable domain, with the rest looked up from reference TRBV7-2 and TRBJ2-3, is GAGVSQSPSNKVTEKGKDVELRCDPISGHTALYWYRQSLGQGLEFLIYFQGNSAPDKSGLPSDRFSAERTGGSVSTLTIQRTQQEDSAVYLCASSFDSFRGNTQYFGPGTRLTVL.

This clonotype was counted between two and nine times. This CDR3 is CATSRGAGGPFNEQFF. The CDR3 DNA is TGTGCCACCAGCAGGGGGGCGGGAGGGCCATTTAATGAGCAGTTCTTC. This chain links TRBV15 with TRBJ2-1, with TRBD2 matching over 9 bases. The CDR3 is 16 residues long. The germline gives CDR1 LNHNV, CDR2 YYDKDF (reference sequence). With 3 bases clipped from V and 7 bases from J, the junction kept 10 bases outside the gene matches.

This clonotype has a handful of counts. The genes are TRBV4-1 and TRBJ1-2; no firm D call. From germline, CDR1 is MGHRA and CDR2 YSYEKL. Trimming removed 0 bases at V and 4 bases at J, with 6 bases between. The CDR3 loop spans 13 amino acids. The CDR3 is CASSQDWSYGYTF. Here the CDR3 DNA reads TGCGCCAGCAGCCAAGACTGGAGCTATGGCTACACCTTC.

This clonotype was counted only a few times. The rearrangement joins TRBV28 to TRBJ2-5, with 8 bases lining up with TRBD1. V trimming: 4 bases; J trimming: 5 bases; junction bases outside the gene matches: 9. This CDR3 comprises 15 residues. Per germline, CDR1 MDHEN and CDR2 SYDVKM. This chain's CDR3 is CASSSGQELRETQYF. The CDR3 DNA follows: TGTGCCAGCAGTTCGGGACAGGAGCTAAGGGAGACCCAGTACTTC. Together with reference TRBV28 and TRBJ2-5, the CDR3 gives the full variable domain: DVKVTQSSRYLVKRTGEKVFLECVQDMDHENMFWYRQDPGLGLRLIYFSYDVKMKEKGDIPEGYSVSREKKERFSLILESASTNQTSMYLCASSSGQELRETQYFGPGTRLLVL.

The chain employs TRBV7-2 and TRBJ2-3; TRBD1 aligns across 7 bases. CDR3 length: 15 amino acids. Germline loops: CDR1 SGHTA, CDR2 FQGNSA. J lost 2 bases, V lost 5 bases, and 7 bases had no gene match. Here the CDR3 DNA reads TGTGCCAGCAGCCTCGGACAGGAACTCACAGATACGCAGTATTTT. Residues: CASSLGQELTDTQYF.

Only a few counts were recorded for this clonotype. The chain employs TRBV7-2 and TRBJ2-7; D unresolved. The CDR3 is 15 residues long. Germline CDR1 reads SGHTA; CDR2 reads FQGNSA. Trimming removed 5 bases at V and 2 bases at J, with 16 bases between. The CDR3 bases are TGTGCCAGCAGCCCGCTTTTGGACGGACCCTACGAGCAGTACTTC. Translating it yields CASSPLLDGPYEQYF.

This clonotype showed up just a few times. This chain uses TRBV9 with TRBJ2-1, with 12 bases identical to TRBD1. Germline lookup yields CDR1 SGDLS and CDR2 YYNGEE. CDR3 size: 17 residues. V was pared by 0 bases and J by 7 bases, with 8 bases of the junction left unmatched. CDR3 amino acids: CASSVGAGTGGTNEQFF. CDR3 nucleotide sequence: TGTGCCAGCAGCGTAGGGGCCGGGACAGGGGGCACGAATGAGCAGTTCTTC.

This rearrangement joins TRBV20-1 to TRBJ1-2; D is uncertain. Germline CDR1 reads DFQATT; CDR2 reads SNEGSKA (reference sequence). V gave up 4 bases and J gave up 0 bases, with 12 bases separating them. CDR3 length: 14 amino acids. CDR3 residues: CSAMVAAANYGYTF. The CDR3 DNA reads as TGCAGTGCTATGGTGGCCGCAGCTAACTATGGCTACACCTTC.

There are a few counts of this clonotype. The chain combines TRBV20-1 with TRBJ1-2; TRBD1 agrees at 11 bases. The junction had 8 bases not matched to a gene; V was cut back by 5 bases and J by 3 bases. CDR3 length: 15 amino acids. The germline V gene encodes CDR1 DFQATT and CDR2 SNEGSKA (reference sequence). CDR3 sequence: CSAPRRDRGDYGYTF. CDR3 bases: TGCAGTGCTCCTCGCCGGGACAGGGGGGACTATGGCTACACCTTC.

This clonotype showed up just a few times. The chain couples TRBV10-3 to TRBJ1-1, with 7 nucleotides matching TRBD1. The V segment lost 9 bases and the J segment 0 bases; nucleotides outside the gene matches: 4. In germline, CDR1 is ENHRY, CDR2 SYGVKD. The CDR3 is 13 amino acids. The CDR3 DNA follows: TGTGCCATTTCAGGGGGAATGAACACTGAAGCTTTCTTT. Protein sequence: CAISGGMNTEAFF.

This chain joins TRBV18 and TRBJ2-1, with D unclear. Germline V gene data show CDR1 as KGHSH and CDR2 as LQKENI. This CDR3 has 12 amino acids. V was clipped by 6 bases and J by 9 bases, with 12 bases between them. CDR3 coding DNA: TGTGCCAGCTCCCCTAGTGGTGCTGAGCAGTTCTTC. Amino acid sequence: CASSPSGAEQFF.

This clonotype appeared a few times. The gene calls are TRBV11-2 and TRBJ1-1, with D tentatively TRBD1 (5 bases). The germline V gene encodes CDR1 SGHAT and CDR2 FQNNGV. The ends were cut back, 5 bases at V and 4 bases at J, with 20 bases in the middle. The CDR3 totals 16 residues. The chain's CDR3 is CASSGVKGAYGTEAFF. The CDR3 DNA reads TGTGCCAGCAGCGGGGTCAAAGGGGCCTATGGCACTGAAGCTTTCTTT.

This chain connects TRBV29-1 to TRBJ1-3; no clear D gene. Germline CDR1 and CDR2: SQVTM and ANQGSEA. This CDR3 has 14 residues. Trimming removed 3 bases at V and 0 bases at J, with 9 bases between. The CDR3 here is CSVETPNSGNTIYF. The DNA for the CDR3 is TGCAGCGTTGAGACCCCTAACTCTGGAAACACCATATATTTT.

This clonotype has a count of ten or more. The rearrangement joins TRBV9 to TRBJ2-7; D might be TRBD1 (6 bases). The CDR3 covers 14 residues. Deletions cut 4 bases from V and 4 bases from J, with 15 bases between. The germline gives CDR1 SGDLS, CDR2 YYNGEE. CDR3 bases: TGTGCCAGCAGCAAACAGACAGGAGCGTACGAGCAGTACTTC. Protein sequence: CASSKQTGAYEQYF.

A remark on this clonotype: One end of the junction does not line up with germline, which may come from a read error. The chain uses TRBV25-1 and TRBJ2-1; 8 bases agree with TRBD1. Germline V gives CDR1 MGHDK, CDR2 SYGVNS. The CDR3 is 16 residues long. CDR3 nucleotides: TGTACCAGCAGTGAAGACAGGGGTCACTCCTACAATGAGCAGTTCTTC. It specifies CTSSEDRGHSYNEQFF.

The rearrangement joins TRBV6-1 to TRBJ2-7; D perhaps matches TRBD1 (6 bases). V was trimmed by 6 bases and J by 7 bases, leaving 16 bases between them. The CDR3 is made up of 13 amino acids. Per the germline V gene, CDR1 is MNHNS and CDR2 is SASEGT. As DNA, the CDR3 is TGTGCCAGCAGGAACAGGGAACTCAATGAGCAGTACTTC. Its protein is CASRNRELNEQYF.

The chain has TRBV10-2 and TRBJ2-1, with 15 bases that match TRBD2. The V gene end was trimmed by 6 bases and the J gene end by 8 bases; junction bases not matched to a gene: 11. CDR3 length: 17 residues. CDR1 is WSHSY, CDR2 SAAADI, per germline. The DNA for the CDR3 is TGCGCCAGCAGCCGGACTAGCGGGAGGGCCCTTTTGGATGAGCAGTTCTTC. Protein product: CASSRTSGRALLDEQFF.